This T cell receptor (beta chain) was sequenced during a study of shared clonotypes between healthy human individuals. Study-level points and caveats: Estimated richness was generally greater in naive than memory subsets. The genetic and exposure-history diversity represented was limited by few donors.

This table comes from immunoSEQ multiplex PCR, and its TCRdb copy is limited to in-frame clones, with some not included. The sample carries about 2.4 million clones, 80% to 95% recorded once. Concerning this clone itself: Antigen unknown.

Trimming removed 5 bases from V and 5 bases from J; junction bases left unmatched: 13. Germline V lookup: CDR1 MDHEN, CDR2 SYDVKM. This CDR3 spans 16 amino acids. The clonotype originates from a man aged 18 to 30 in good health. Some clones in this sample may be carry-over from other donors' samples. The V gene is TRBV28, the J gene TRBJ2-5; TRBD2 matches at 8 bases. The sample consisted of naive CD4+ T cells from PBMCs. Noted subset: CD45RA+ positively selected. CDR3: CASSLPGLGRGETQYF. DNA of the CDR3: TGTGCCAGCAGTCTCCCGGGACTAGGGCGTGGGGAGACCCAGTACTTC.